What follows are 19 T cell receptor beta chains derived from one specimen sequenced in a study of graft-versus-host responses after intestinal transplantation. The antigens of these receptors remain unknown. Data came from immunoSEQ multiplex PCR; TCRdb stores just in-frame clones and leaves some out. The table records tens of thousands of clones, 90% of them present only once. The sample consisted of unstimulated CD8+ T cells sorted from spleen or lymph node cells, taken before transplant. Receptors were obtained from a human donor who was the organ donor for an intestinal transplant.

The chain joins TRBV7-9 to TRBJ1-6; a weak D match, TRBD1 (6 bases). V was cut by 1 base and J by 8 bases, with 12 bases left in between. The CDR3 contains 15 residues. Germline V gene lookup returns CDR1 SEHNR and CDR2 FQNEAQ (reference sequence). CDR3 sequence (DNA): TGTGCCAGCAGCTTAGTCGAGGGGGGGCATTCACCCCTCCACTTT. Amino acids: CASSLVEGGHSPLHF.

The chain is built from TRBV9 and TRBJ1-1; 9 bases match TRBD1. The CDR3 totals 14 residues. The germline V gene has CDR1 SGDLS and CDR2 YYNGEE. V gave up 6 bases and J gave up 1 base; unmatched junction bases: 4. CDR3 DNA sequence: TGTGCCAGCACCCAGGGACAGGGGAACACTGAAGCTTTCTTT. It specifies CASTQGQGNTEAFF.

The chain joins TRBV29-1 to TRBJ1-2; tentatively, D is TRBD1 (6 bases). V was clipped by 4 bases and J by 4 bases, with 13 bases between them. The CDR3 loop spans 13 amino acids. CDR1 and CDR2 from the germline V gene are SQVTM and ANQGSEA. CDR3 amino acids: CSVGKGERYGYTF. For the CDR3, the DNA is TGCAGCGTTGGAAAGGGGGAGCGCTATGGCTACACCTTC.

The genes are TRBV27 and TRBJ2-5; maybe TRBD1 (5 bases). The germline V and J ends were trimmed by 3 bases and 2 bases, with 7 bases remaining between them. The CDR3 totals 13 residues. CDR1 and CDR2 from the germline V gene are MNHEY and SMNVEV (reference sequence). This CDR3 reads CASSLRQQETQYF. The DNA for the CDR3 is TGTGCCAGCAGTTTGAGACAGCAAGAGACCCAGTACTTC.

The rearrangement joins TRBV7-9 to TRBJ2-7, with D possibly being TRBD2 (6 bases). V dropped 1 base and J dropped 7 bases, with 23 bases sitting between them. The CDR3 runs 17 residues. Germline V gene data show CDR1 as SEHNR and CDR2 as FQNEAQ (reference sequence). CDR3 region: CASSLVVVGRTPLEQYV. In DNA, the CDR3 is TGTGCCAGCAGCTTAGTAGTGGTTGGGAGGACACCTTTGGAGCAGTACGTC.

The rearrangement links TRBV6-5 to TRBJ2-2; possibly TRBD2 for D (6 bases). Between the trimmed V and J ends, which lost 7 bases and 6 bases, there was a span of 18 bases. The CDR3 length is 15 residues. Germline CDR1 is MNHEY and CDR2 is SVGAGI. The CDR3 spells CASMGLAGSAGELFF. DNA of the CDR3: TGTGCCAGCATGGGACTCGCGGGGTCGGCCGGGGAGCTGTTTTTT.

This chain links TRBV5-6 with TRBJ2-2; TRBD2 aligns across 8 bases. After removal of 4 bases from V and 4 bases from J, the junction contained 6 bases not matched to a gene. Germline-derived CDR1 and CDR2 are SGHDT and YYEEEE. The CDR3 sequence is 15 residues long. The CDR3 loop is CASSGPGGGTGELFF. The CDR3 DNA reads TGTGCCAGCAGCGGACCGGGGGGGGGCACCGGGGAGCTGTTTTTT.

This chain uses TRBV10-3 with TRBJ2-3; 16 bases are a match to TRBD2. CDR1 and CDR2 from the germline V gene are ENHRY and SYGVKD. CDR3 length: 19 residues. J gave up 6 bases and V 3 bases, and 12 bases lay outside the gene matches. The CDR3 DNA is TGTGCCATCAGTGATAGGGGACTAGCGGGGGGGGGTCTACCGGATACGCAGTATTTT. This translates into CAISDRGLAGGGLPDTQYF.

The chain is built from TRBV4-1 and TRBJ2-1; maybe TRBD2 (6 bases). There are 12 residues in the CDR3. Trimming took off 0 bases at V and 9 bases at J, with 6 bases between the two ends. Germline V gene lookup returns CDR1 MGHRA and CDR2 YSYEKL. CDR3 coding DNA: TGCGCCAGCAGCCAAGAGGGGGGTGAGCAGTTCTTC. Protein sequence: CASSQEGGEQFF.

V and J are TRBV10-3 and TRBJ2-3; 10 nucleotides match TRBD2. CDR1 ENHRY and CDR2 SYGVKD come from the germline V gene. This CDR3 comprises 16 residues. V was clipped by 3 bases and J by 2 bases; unmatched bases: 5. CDR3 in amino acids: CAISDPSGGFTDTQYF. CDR3 DNA sequence: TGTGCCATCAGTGACCCTAGCGGGGGTTTCACAGATACGCAGTATTTT.

This clone was observed a handful of times. A read error may produce the germline difference seen at one junction end. This chain connects TRBV6-1 to TRBJ1-2, with D possibly TRBD1 on 5 matching bases. The CDR3 has 17 residues. Per germline, CDR1 MNHNS and CDR2 SASEGT. This chain's CDR3 is CAISESGQGKGGGGCTF. The CDR3 coding sequence is TGTGCCATCAGTGAGTCGGGGCAGGGAAAGGGAGGTGGGGGTTGCACCTTC.

The chain is built from TRBV6-5 and TRBJ2-3; D is possibly TRBD1 (5 bases). The length of the CDR3 is 15 residues. With 2 bases removed from V and 2 bases from J, the gap between germline ends came to 11 bases. Per the germline V gene, CDR1 is MNHEY and CDR2 is SVGAGI. The CDR3 DNA reads as TGTGCCAGCAGTTACGAAGGGGCTGACACAGATACGCAGTATTTT. This gives the protein CASSYEGADTDTQYF.

The rearrangement uses TRBV19 and TRBJ1-5; 10 bases fit TRBD1. This CDR3 spans 16 amino acids. Trimming at V came to 6 bases and at J to 0 bases, leaving 5 bases not matched to a gene. CDR1 LNHDA and CDR2 SQIVND come from the germline V gene (reference sequence). CDR3 region: CASRDRGTFSNQPQHF. CDR3 DNA: TGTGCCAGTAGGGACAGGGGGACCTTTAGCAATCAGCCCCAGCATTTT.

V gene TRBV9 combines with J gene TRBJ1-2; TRBD1 agrees at 8 bases. The trim removed 0 bases at V and 3 bases at J, leaving 4 bases unmatched. Germline values: CDR1 SGDLS, CDR2 YYNGEE. This CDR3 has 15 amino acids. CDR3 DNA sequence: TGTGCCAGCAGCGTAGCCACAGGGGGGGACTATGGCTACACCTTC. It codes for CASSVATGGDYGYTF. Together with reference TRBV9 and TRBJ1-2, the CDR3 gives the full variable domain: DSGVTQTPKHLITATGQRVTLRCSPRSGDLSVYWYQQSLDQGLQFLIQYYNGEERAKGNILERFSAQQFPDLHSELNLSSLELGDSALYFCASSVATGGDYGYTFGSGTRLTVV.

This rearrangement joins TRBV10-2 to TRBJ1-2; D not resolved. CDR3 length: 15 residues. Germline V gene lookup returns CDR1 WSHSY and CDR2 SAAADI. The germline V and J ends were trimmed by 0 bases and 4 bases, with 12 bases remaining between them. The CDR3 DNA is TGCGCCAGCAGTGAGTCCGGAGCCCGGGGCTATGGCTACACCTTC. Its translation is CASSESGARGYGYTF.

This chain connects TRBV11-2 to TRBJ1-1; no clear D. Germline V gives CDR1 SGHAT, CDR2 FQNNGV. V gave up 1 base and J gave up 0 bases, with 6 bases separating them. The CDR3 extends over 14 amino acids. The CDR3 DNA follows: TGTGCCAGCAGCTTAGGCGTGTTGAACACTGAAGCTTTCTTT. This codes for CASSLGVLNTEAFF.

The rearrangement links TRBV7-2 to TRBJ2-7; D uncertain. Germline loops: CDR1 SGHTA, CDR2 FQGNSA. This CDR3 contains 14 residues. V dropped 1 base and J dropped 2 bases, with 9 bases sitting between them. The CDR3 here is CASSLVGGTYEQYV. Here the CDR3 DNA reads TGTGCCAGCAGCTTAGTAGGCGGTACCTACGAGCAGTACGTC.

The chain carries TRBV28 and TRBJ2-7; 12 nucleotides match TRBD2. Germline V gene data show CDR1 as MDHEN and CDR2 as SYDVKM. This CDR3 contains 16 residues. The ends lost 5 bases at V and 9 bases at J; junction bases unmatched: 14. For the CDR3, the DNA is TGTGCCAGCAGTCCCCCAGGACTAGCGGGGAACCCTGGGCAGTACGTC. This gives the protein CASSPPGLAGNPGQYV.

The CDR3 loop reads CASRLGQANTGELFF. The CDR3, as DNA: TGTGCCAGCAGGCTAGGACAGGCGAACACCGGGGAGCTGTTTTTT. The chain is built from TRBV27 and TRBJ2-2; 7 nucleotides match TRBD1. The CDR3 contains 15 residues. V trimming: 6 bases; J trimming: 0 bases; junction bases outside the gene matches: 4. Germline V CDR1 and CDR2: MNHEY, SMNVEV (reference sequence).